The 21 T cell receptor beta chains given below trace back to one sample, sequenced in a study of tumor-infiltrating lymphocytes in oesophageal squamous cell carcinoma. TCRdb recomputed calls from the PCR reads with MiXCR, one row per CDR3 protein. The sample carries 20,000 to 25,000 distinct CDR3 sequences, over 30% recorded once. The sequencing input was esophageal tumor tissue. The receptors were sampled from a female donor with esophageal squamous cell carcinoma.

Many counts were recorded for this clonotype. The chain employs TRBV4-2 and TRBJ2-2; 10 positions match TRBD1. Germline-derived CDR1 and CDR2 are LGHNA and YNFKEQ. V dropped 4 bases and J dropped 1; count of bases not matched to a gene: 9. The CDR3 length is 18 residues. Here the CDR3 DNA reads TGTGCCAGCAGCCCACGGGCGGGACAGGGGTGGAACACCGGGGAGCTGTTTTTT. Its protein is CASSPRAGQGWNTGELFF.

About this clonotype itself: Given the absence of the conserved phenylalanine or tryptophan at the CDR3 end, a read error is likely. Because the CDR3's place on the DNA is in doubt, the DNA is left out and the CDR3 is given as listed by TCRdb. The chain is built from TRBV6-2 or TRBV6-3 and TRBJ2-5; TRBD1, as called in the table, went unchecked against the DNA. Germline V gene lookup returns CDR1 MNHEY and CDR2 SVGEGT. Inclusive of both ends, the CDR3 amounts to 11 amino acids. This CDR3 reads CASTPTLRQLS.

The gene calls are TRBV9 and TRBJ2-1; 10 bases agree with TRBD2. The end of the DNA is better explained by TRBJ2-5, so the J call may be wrong. CDR3 length equals 15 residues. In germline, CDR1 is SGDLS, CDR2 YYNGEE. The CDR3 protein is CASSVGTSVEETQYF. In DNA, the CDR3 is TGTGCCAGCAGCGTTGGGACTAGCGTCGAGGAGACCCAGTACTTC.

This clonotype was detected ten times or more. This sequence joins TRBV28 and TRBJ2-1, with D possibly matching TRBD2 (6 bases). Judging by the DNA end, TRBJ2-7 fits better; the J call may be wrong. The CDR3 contains 15 residues. CDR1 and CDR2 (germline): MDHEN, SYDVKM. The CDR3 is CASSPGGVRSYEQYF. The CDR3 DNA sequence: TGTGCCAGCAGCCCTGGAGGGGTGAGGTCCTACGAGCAGTACTTC.

This clonotype was counted ten times or more. The rearrangement joins TRBV12-3 or TRBV12-4 to TRBJ1-5, with D uncertain. Trimming stripped 5 bases from V and 4 bases from J, with 9 bases between. The CDR3 runs to 13 residues. CDR3 region: CASSHSENQPQHF. The CDR3 DNA reads TGTGCCAGCAGTCATAGTGAAAATCAGCCCCAGCATTTT.

The rearrangement uses TRBV9 and TRBJ2-7; 7 bases agree with TRBD1. Gene TRBJ2-5 matches the end of the DNA better, so the J call may be wrong. CDR1 SGDLS and CDR2 YYNGEE come from the germline V gene. The CDR3 spans 16 residues. The CDR3 here is CASSPRTGVVQETQYF. For the CDR3, the DNA is TGTGCCAGCAGCCCCAGGACAGGTGTAGTCCAAGAGACCCAGTACTTC.

This clonotype was seen many times. The V and J genes are TRBV5-5 and TRBJ2-1, with D perhaps assigned TRBD1 or TRBD2 (5 bases each). The CDR3 is made up of 13 amino acids. V lost 4 bases, J lost 8 bases, and 13 bases lay in between. Germline V gene data show CDR1 as SGHKS and CDR2 as YYEKEE (reference sequence). DNA for the CDR3: TGTGCCAGCAGCCCACAAGGGGACGATGAGCAGTTCTTC. Translating it yields CASSPQGDDEQFF. Together with reference TRBV5-5 and TRBJ2-1, the CDR3 gives the full variable domain: DAGVTQSPTHLIKTRGQQVTLRCSPISGHKSVSWYQQVLGQGPQFIFQYYEKEERGRGNFPDRFSARQFPNYSSELNVNALLLGDSALYLCASSPQGDDEQFFGPGTRLTVL.

This clonotype was observed at least ten times. The rearrangement uses TRBV5-1 and TRBJ2-1, with 7 bases aligning to TRBD1. The DNA end is a closer match to TRBJ2-7, so the J assignment may be wrong. This CDR3 is built from 15 residues. CDR1 is SGHRS, CDR2 YFSETQ, per germline. CDR3 loop: CASSPTGTAPDEQYF. CDR3 coding DNA: TGCGCCAGCAGCCCGACCGGGACAGCGCCCGACGAGCAGTACTTC.

Only a few counts were recorded for this clonotype. The chain employs TRBV19 and TRBJ1-5; no clear D. The V end was cut by 5 bases, the J end by 9 bases, with 20 bases between. Germline V lookup: CDR1 LNHDA, CDR2 SQIVND (reference sequence). The CDR3 loop spans 15 amino acids. The CDR3 protein is CASSPLKIPRRPQHF. DNA of the CDR3: TGTGCCAGTAGTCCCCTCAAGATACCTCGGAGGCCCCAGCATTTT.

This clonotype was recorded at least ten times. This sequence joins TRBV6-6 and TRBJ2-1; 12 positions agree with TRBD2. Losses at the gene ends were 2 bases for V and 8 bases for J; bases not matched to a gene: 1. Germline assignment: CDR1 MNHNY and CDR2 SVGAGI (reference sequence). The CDR3 spans 14 residues. Written as DNA, the CDR3 is TGTGCCAGCAGTTACGGACTAGCGGGATATGAGCAGTTCTTC. This sequence encodes CASSYGLAGYEQFF.

V gene TRBV9 combines with J gene TRBJ1-6; D perhaps matches TRBD1 (5 bases). The CDR3 loop spans 15 amino acids. V was shortened by 3 bases and J by 8 bases, with 15 bases between the two germline ends. CDR1 is SGDLS and CDR2 is YYNGEE in the germline V gene. The CDR3 loop reads CASSAGGVLDSPLHF. The CDR3 bases are TGTGCCAGCAGCGCAGGAGGGGTTTTGGATTCACCCCTCCACTTT.

This clonotype was picked up many times. The CDR3 sequence is CASSLSRDYPGEQYF. CDR3 DNA: TGTGCCAGCAGTTTGTCGAGGGACTACCCGGGGGAGCAGTACTTC. This chain connects TRBV12-3 or TRBV12-4 to TRBJ2-5, with TRBD2 matching over 7 bases. After removal of 3 bases from V and 11 bases from J, the junction contained 15 bases not matched to a gene. This CDR3 spans 15 amino acids.

This chain joins TRBV7-6 and TRBJ2-3; weak D call: TRBD2 (6 bases). The CDR3 runs 19 residues. In germline, CDR1 is SGHVS, CDR2 FNYEAQ. Trimming took 5 bases from V and 0 from J, leaving 24 bases between them. The CDR3 loop reads CASSLRGGGAGTSTDTQYF. CDR3 coding DNA: TGTGCCAGCAGCCTGCGGGGAGGTGGCGCGGGGACTAGCACAGATACGCAGTATTTT.

This clonotype was seen many times. This chain links TRBV5-1 with TRBJ2-1; no clear D. The CDR3 runs 12 residues. Trimming stripped 0 bases from V and 7 bases from J, with 5 bases between. CDR1 and CDR2 from the germline V gene are SGHRS and YFSETQ. The CDR3 bases are TGCGCCAGCAGCTTGGGGGGTAATGAGCAGTTCTTC. Amino acids: CASSLGGNEQFF.

Worth noting for this clonotype: It is likely a read error, because the conserved phenylalanine at the end of the CDR3 is missing. Because the CDR3's place on the DNA is in doubt, the DNA is left out and the CDR3 is given as listed by TCRdb. The rearrangement uses TRBV2 and TRBJ2-1; the table calls TRBD2, which could not be checked here. CDR1 and CDR2 (germline): SNHLY, FYNNEI. The CDR3 contains 18 residues when both ends are counted. CDR3 sequence reads: CASRVIGTVNRYGYTFGS.

In the case of this clonotype: This may come from a read error, since a much larger clone is one base off. The chain is built from TRBV28 and TRBJ2-3; 7 positions match TRBD2. There are 16 residues in the CDR3. The germline gives CDR1 MDHEN, CDR2 SYDVKM. V was pared by 6 bases and J by 14 bases, with 23 bases of the junction left unmatched. CDR3 amino acids: CASSTPSGANTGELYF. Here the CDR3 DNA reads TGTGCCAGCAGCACACCCAGCGGGGCGAACACCGGGGAGCTGTATTTT.

This clonotype showed up just once. The chain links TRBV7-3 to TRBJ2-1; D may be TRBD1 (5 bases). With 1 base removed from V and 5 bases from J, the gap between germline ends came to 30 bases. The length of the CDR3 is 21 residues. CDR1 and CDR2 from the germline V gene are SGHTA and FQGTGA. The CDR3 DNA is TGTGCCAGCAGCTTAAGAGCTAGACAGAACCCTAACCGAATGAATGACAATGAGCAGTTCTTC. Translation: CASSLRARQNPNRMNDNEQFF. Complete variable domain (other parts from reference TRBV7-3 and TRBJ2-1): GAGVSQTPSNKVTEKGKYVELRCDPISGHTALYWYRQSLGQGPEFLIYFQGTGAADDSGLPNDRFFAVRPEGSVSTLKIQRTERGDSAVYLCASSLRARQNPNRMNDNEQFFGPGTRLTVL.

This clonotype was counted at least ten times. With a much larger clone just one base away, this may be a read error. The rearrangement uses TRBV28 and TRBJ2-5, with TRBD2 matching over 10 bases. The V gene end was trimmed by 6 bases and the J gene end by 11 bases; junction bases not matched to a gene: 15. CDR3 length: 15 residues. CDR1 is MDHEN and CDR2 is SYDVKM in the germline V gene. CDR3 in DNA: TGTGCCAGCAGACCGAATAGCGGGAGGTGGGATGAGCAGTACTTC. Translation gives CASRPNSGRWDEQYF.

This clonotype appeared a few times. The rearrangement joins TRBV19 to TRBJ1-5; D gene uncertain. Trimming left V 4 bases short and J 0 bases short, with 13 bases between. The CDR3 runs to 16 residues. Germline CDR1 reads LNHDA; CDR2 reads SQIVND (reference sequence). The CDR3 spells CASSNPGAYSNQPQHF. The CDR3 DNA is TGTGCCAGTAGTAACCCAGGTGCCTATAGCAATCAGCCCCAGCATTTT.

This clonotype was seen at least ten times. V is TRBV5-4 and J is TRBJ2-2; D remains unclear. Per the germline V gene, CDR1 is SGHNT and CDR2 is YYREEE (reference sequence). The CDR3 length is 14 residues. Trimming stripped 2 bases from V and 0 bases from J, with 5 bases between. The CDR3 sequence: CASSLTTNTGELFF. In DNA, the CDR3 is TGTGCCAGCAGCTTAACCACGAACACCGGGGAGCTGTTTTTT.

This clonotype is deemed medium-sized (0.01 to 0.1%). The chain carries TRBV7-9 and TRBJ2-3; weak D call: TRBD2 (6 bases). CDR1 and CDR2 (germline): SEHNR, FQNEAQ (reference sequence). The CDR3 covers 15 residues. V lost 2 bases, J lost 0 bases, and 9 bases lay in between. CDR3 bases: TGTGCCAGCAGCTTAACCGGGGGTAGCACAGATACGCAGTATTTT. Protein: CASSLTGGSTDTQYF. Filled out from reference TRBV7-9 and TRBJ2-3, the complete variable domain reads DTGVSQNPRHKITKRGQNVTFRCDPISEHNRLYWYRQTLGQGPEFLTYFQNEAQLEKSRLLSDRFSAERPKGSFSTLEIQRTEQGDSAMYLCASSLTGGSTDTQYFGPGTRLTVL.